Presented here are 28 T cell receptor beta chains from one specimen sequenced in a study of blood T cell repertoires in COVID-19. The table came from immunoSEQ multiplex PCR; TCRdb's copy has only in-frame clones and leaves some out. The sample holds some 260,000 clones, 84% seen once. Source material: PBMCs or T cells enriched from blood (not recorded which). The receptors were sampled from a man aged 25-45 years with acute COVID-19.

J is TRBJ1-2 and V is TRBV20-1; D possibly corresponds to TRBD1 (6 bases). The V end was cut by 6 bases, the J end by 5 bases, with 10 bases between. This CDR3 has 11 residues. In germline, CDR1 is DFQATT, CDR2 SNEGSKA (reference sequence). The CDR3 spells CSASGQYGYTF. In DNA, the CDR3 is TGCAGTGCCAGTGGACAGTATGGCTACACCTTC.

In this sample, this clone turned up once. The chain recombines TRBV10-3 with TRBJ2-5; 11 bases fit TRBD2. The germline gives CDR1 ENHRY, CDR2 SYGVKD. The J segment lost 5 bases and the V segment lost 2 bases, leaving 10 bases of the junction unmatched. This CDR3 is 17 amino acids long. CDR3 nucleotide sequence: TGTGCCATCAGTGAGCCCCGTAGCGGGGGGGCCTCGGAGACCCAGTACTTC. Protein product: CAISEPRSGGASETQYF.

The J gene is TRBJ1-1, the V gene TRBV6-6; D call uncertain. V was trimmed by 5 bases and J by 6 bases, leaving 16 bases between them. The germline CDR1 and CDR2 sequences are MNHNY and SVGAGI (reference sequence). The CDR3 runs to 14 residues. The CDR3 nucleotides read TGTGCCAGCAGTCGCGACGGGAGGGAACCTGAAGCTTTCTTT. Translation: CASSRDGREPEAFF.

The chain is built from TRBV7-9 and TRBJ2-7, with D possibly being TRBD2 (5 bases). The CDR3 has 13 amino acids. Trimming pared 1 base from V and 4 bases from J, leaving 8 bases between. Germline lookup yields CDR1 SEHNR and CDR2 FQNEAQ (reference sequence). This CDR3 is CASSLGRPYEQYV. DNA for the CDR3: TGTGCCAGCAGCTTAGGGAGGCCTTACGAGCAGTACGTC.

The CDR3 DNA follows: TGTGCCAGCAGCAGACAGGGGGGCTCCTATAATTCACCCCTCCACTTT. It translates to CASSRQGGSYNSPLHF. The V call is TRBV3-1 (or the pseudogene TRBV3-2), the J call TRBJ1-6; 9 nucleotides line up with TRBD1. Germline lookup yields CDR1 LGHDT and CDR2 YNNKEL (reference sequence). V gave up 5 bases and J gave up 0 bases; unmatched junction bases: 2. This CDR3 is 16 amino acids long.

The V gene is TRBV7-9, the J gene TRBJ2-5, with 11 bases matching TRBD2. Germline-derived CDR1 and CDR2 are SEHNR and FQNEAQ (reference sequence). With V trimmed by 2 bases and J by 3 bases, 5 bases remained unmatched. The CDR3 contains 16 residues. CDR3 DNA: TGTGCCAGCAGCTTACCCACTAGCGGGAGAGAAGAGACCCAGTACTTC. It translates to CASSLPTSGREETQYF.

V gene TRBV24-1 combines with J gene TRBJ2-2, with 8 bases matching TRBD2. The CDR3 has 14 amino acids. With V trimmed by 9 bases and J by 4 bases, 6 bases remained unmatched. Germline V gene lookup returns CDR1 KGHDR and CDR2 SFDVKD. CDR3 sequence: CATRGGRGTGELFF. Written as DNA, the CDR3 is TGTGCCACCCGGGGGGGGCGCGGCACCGGGGAGCTGTTTTTT.

The chain employs TRBV7-9 and TRBJ2-1; 7 bases agree with TRBD2. V trimming: 4 bases; J trimming: 4 bases; junction bases outside the gene matches: 1. CDR3 length equals 13 residues. The germline CDR1 and CDR2 sequences are SEHNR and FQNEAQ (reference sequence). The CDR3 sequence is CASSSSGYNEQFF. In DNA form, the CDR3 reads TGTGCCAGCAGCTCTAGCGGATACAATGAGCAGTTCTTC.

This chain connects TRBV5-4 to TRBJ1-1, with D possibly matching TRBD1 (6 bases). Germline CDR1 is SGHNT and CDR2 is YYREEE (reference sequence). The CDR3 has 14 residues. V was trimmed by 4 bases and J by 2 bases, leaving 12 bases between them. Here the CDR3 DNA reads TGTGCCAGCAGCCCAAGGACAGTCAACACTGAAGCTTTCTTT. It yields the protein CASSPRTVNTEAFF.

The chain links TRBV10-2 to TRBJ1-1, with D unresolved. V gave up 2 bases and J gave up 1 base, with 5 bases separating them. The CDR3 length is 13 residues. Germline values: CDR1 WSHSY, CDR2 SAAADI. CDR3 bases: TGCGCCAGCAGTGAGGGCAGGAACACTGAAGCTTTCTTT. Amino acid sequence: CASSEGRNTEAFF.

The chain recombines TRBV7-9 with TRBJ1-2; TRBD1 might be the D (5 bases). There are 15 residues in the CDR3. Between the trimmed V and J ends, which lost 0 bases and 8 bases, there was a span of 16 bases. The germline gives CDR1 SEHNR, CDR2 FQNEAQ (reference sequence). The CDR3 nucleotides are TGTGCCAGCAGCTTAGCAGGAGGGGCGATAGACGGCTACACCTTC. This encodes CASSLAGGAIDGYTF. The full variable domain, completed using reference TRBV7-9 and TRBJ1-2, is DTGVSQNPRHKITKRGQNVTFRCDPISEHNRLYWYRQTLGQGPEFLTYFQNEAQLEKSRLLSDRFSAERPKGSFSTLEIQRTEQGDSAMYLCASSLAGGAIDGYTFGSGTRLTVV.

This sequence joins TRBV19 and TRBJ1-6, with D maybe TRBD1 (6 bases). CDR1 is LNHDA, CDR2 SQIVND, per germline (reference sequence). The CDR3 totals 12 residues. Trimming took 5 bases from V and 9 from J, leaving 8 bases between them. CDR3 nucleotides: TGTGCCAGTAGTCCCAGGGGTTCACCCCTCCACTTT. Residues: CASSPRGSPLHF. The whole variable domain, filled in from reference TRBV19 and TRBJ1-6, reads DGGITQSPKYLFRKEGQNVTLSCEQNLNHDAMYWYRQDPGQGLRLIYYSQIVNDFQKGDIAEGYSVSREKKESFPLTVTSAQKNPTAFYLCASSPRGSPLHFGNGTRLTVT.

V gene TRBV5-4 combines with J gene TRBJ1-1; D unclear. Trimming left V 10 bases short and J 1 base short, with 8 bases between. Per germline, CDR1 SGHNT and CDR2 YYREEE (reference sequence). The CDR3 length is 11 residues. CDR3 protein: CALHRNTEAFF. CDR3 DNA sequence: TGTGCCCTTCACAGGAACACTGAAGCTTTCTTT.

This clone has just a few counts. The CDR3 sequence: CASSSTGGESYNSPLHF. DNA of the CDR3: TGTGCCAGCAGCTCGACAGGGGGCGAATCCTATAATTCACCCCTCCACTTT. The chain employs TRBV5-5 and TRBJ1-6; TRBD1 matches at 10 bases. The germline gives CDR1 SGHKS, CDR2 YYEKEE (reference sequence). Trimming removed 3 bases from V and 1 base from J; junction bases left unmatched: 4. The CDR3 is made up of 17 amino acids. Looking up the rest from reference TRBV5-5 and TRBJ1-6 gives the full variable domain: DAGVTQSPTHLIKTRGQQVTLRCSPISGHKSVSWYQQVLGQGPQFIFQYYEKEERGRGNFPDRFSARQFPNYSSELNVNALLLGDSALYLCASSSTGGESYNSPLHFGNGTRLTVT.

The chain combines TRBV14 with TRBJ1-2, with TRBD1 as a possible D gene (5 bases). Germline CDR1 reads SGHDN; CDR2 reads FVKESK. Between the trimmed V and J ends, which lost 1 base and 0 bases, there was a span of 9 bases. This CDR3 has 15 amino acids. The CDR3 sequence: CASSQVSGSNYGYTF. For the CDR3, the DNA is TGTGCCAGCAGCCAAGTATCAGGGTCTAACTATGGCTACACCTTC.

The chain is built from TRBV3-1 (or the pseudogene TRBV3-2) and TRBJ1-5; D might be TRBD1 (5 bases). Deletions cut 4 bases from V and 5 bases from J, with 12 bases between. This CDR3 spans 14 amino acids. Germline V gene lookup returns CDR1 LGHDT and CDR2 YNNKEL (reference sequence). CDR3 sequence: CASSLAGRDQPQHF. CDR3 coding DNA: TGTGCCAGCAGCCTGGCGGGACGGGATCAGCCCCAGCATTTT.

The DNA for the CDR3 is TGTGCCAGCAGCAACGACAGGGGAGCGAATGAGCAGTTCTTC. This encodes CASSNDRGANEQFF. This chain connects TRBV14 to TRBJ2-1, with TRBD1 identical over 8 bases. The junction had 7 bases not matched to a gene; V was cut back by 5 bases and J by 7 bases. This CDR3 comprises 14 residues. Germline CDR1 is SGHDN and CDR2 is FVKESK.

The chain recombines TRBV6-5 with TRBJ1-1, with D unclear. This CDR3 spans 13 amino acids. V shed 8 bases and J shed 0 bases, with 10 bases lying between them. CDR1 is MNHEY and CDR2 is SVGAGI in the germline V gene. The CDR3 region is CASWRIMNTEAFF. The CDR3 coding sequence is TGTGCCAGCTGGAGGATCATGAACACTGAAGCTTTCTTT.

J is TRBJ1-1 and V is TRBV12-3 or TRBV12-4; 8 bases are a match to TRBD1. Losses at the gene ends were 3 bases for V and 10 bases for J; bases not matched to a gene: 7. The CDR3 totals 13 residues. This CDR3 is CASSFDRGLLAFF. DNA for the CDR3: TGTGCCAGCAGTTTCGACAGGGGACTGTTAGCTTTCTTT.

The J gene is TRBJ1-2, the V gene TRBV6-8; the D is unclear. The germline V gene encodes CDR1 MNHGY and CDR2 SAAAGT. With 0 bases removed from V and 10 bases from J, the gap between germline ends came to 12 bases. This CDR3 region has 13 residues. CDR3 protein: CASSYSTDDNYTF. The CDR3 region has the DNA TGTGCCAGCAGTTACTCCACAGACGATAACTACACCTTC.

This clone came up a few times. The DNA of the CDR3 is TGTGCCAGCAGTGGGACTAGCGGGGCCAACGTCCTGACTTTC. Its translation: CASSGTSGANVLTF. This chain uses TRBV6-4 with TRBJ2-6, with 8 nucleotides matching TRBD2. The CDR3 is 14 amino acids. Looked up from germline, CDR1 is MRHNA and CDR2 is SNTAGT. V dropped 4 bases and J dropped 4; count of bases not matched to a gene: 0.

V and J are TRBV28 and TRBJ2-3; 10 nucleotides match TRBD2. There are 14 residues in the CDR3. Losses at the gene ends were 4 bases for V and 3 bases for J; bases not matched to a gene: 1. Germline CDR1 MDHEN, CDR2 SYDVKM. CDR3 in amino acids: CASSSSGRTDTQYF. CDR3 bases: TGTGCCAGCAGTTCTAGCGGGAGAACAGATACGCAGTATTTT.

The V gene is TRBV5-4, the J gene TRBJ2-6; TRBD1 aligns across 9 bases. The V and J ends lost 1 base and 8 bases, in that order; junction bases with no gene match: 7. The length of the CDR3 is 16 residues. Germline-derived CDR1 and CDR2 are SGHNT and YYREEE (reference sequence). The CDR3 nucleotides are TGTGCCAGCAGCTTGCTGGGACAGGGTTCGACCAACGTCCTGACTTTC. This translates into CASSLLGQGSTNVLTF.

The CDR3 region has the DNA TGTGCCAGCAGCGTAGGGCCGCTGGGCTACACCTTC. Its protein product is CASSVGPLGYTF. The gene calls are TRBV9 and TRBJ1-2, with D unresolved. The length of the CDR3 is 12 residues. From germline, CDR1 is SGDLS and CDR2 YYNGEE. Trimming took off 0 bases at V and 8 bases at J, with 8 bases between the two ends.

J is TRBJ2-7 and V is TRBV28; 8 nucleotides align to TRBD2. This CDR3 has 15 residues. Trimming at V came to 5 bases and at J to 5 bases, leaving 11 bases not matched to a gene. Germline values: CDR1 MDHEN, CDR2 SYDVKM. The chain's CDR3 is CASSAGGPLKNEQYV. CDR3 coding DNA: TGTGCCAGCAGTGCGGGGGGCCCCCTAAAGAACGAGCAGTACGTC.

Notes on this clone: A junction boundary mismatches the germline segment, possibly from a read error. V gene TRBV5-1 combines with J gene TRBJ1-5, with D unclear. Germline assignment: CDR1 SGHRS and CDR2 YFSETQ. This CDR3 is built from 13 residues. The CDR3 here is CASSQDSNQPQHF. The CDR3, as DNA: TGTGCCAGCAGCCAGGATAGCAATCAGCCCCAGCATTTT.

The chain uses TRBV5-4 and TRBJ2-1; 14 positions match TRBD2. Trimming at V came to 3 bases and at J to 7 bases, leaving 9 bases not matched to a gene. The length of the CDR3 is 17 residues. The germline gives CDR1 SGHNT, CDR2 YYREEE (reference sequence). The CDR3 sequence: CASSSRLAGGPVNEQFF. The CDR3, as DNA: TGTGCCAGCAGCTCACGACTAGCGGGAGGGCCAGTAAATGAGCAGTTCTTC.

This clone was seen at least ten times. The CDR3 region has the DNA TGTGCCAGCAGTTTAGGGACGGCGGGGGAGCAGTACGTC. This codes for CASSLGTAGEQYV. The chain uses TRBV28 and TRBJ2-7; possible D gene TRBD2, 6 bases. Trimming shortened V by 2 bases and J by 7 bases, and 12 bases separated the two germline ends. Looked up from germline, CDR1 is MDHEN and CDR2 is SYDVKM. This CDR3 region has 13 residues.